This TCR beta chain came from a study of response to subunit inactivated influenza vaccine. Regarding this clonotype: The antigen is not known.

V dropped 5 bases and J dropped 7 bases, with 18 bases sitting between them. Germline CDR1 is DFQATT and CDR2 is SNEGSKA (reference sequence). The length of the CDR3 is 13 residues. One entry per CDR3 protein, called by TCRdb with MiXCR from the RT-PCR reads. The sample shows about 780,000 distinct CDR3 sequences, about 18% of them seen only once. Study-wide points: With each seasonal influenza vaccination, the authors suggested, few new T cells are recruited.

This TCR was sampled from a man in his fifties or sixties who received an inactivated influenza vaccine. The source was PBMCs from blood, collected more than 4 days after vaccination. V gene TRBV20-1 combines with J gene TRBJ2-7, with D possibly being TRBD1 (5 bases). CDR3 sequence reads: CSAPDTLDGEQYF. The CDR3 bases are TGCAGTGCTCCGGACACCCTGGACGGAGAGCAGTACTTC.